This TCR beta chain originates from a study of T-cell reconstitution after alpha-beta-depleted transplantation in children. This clonotype was observed a few times. The TCRbeta library was prepared with unique molecular identifiers. TCRdb used MiXCR to reprocess the PCR reads, holding one entry per CDR3 protein. The table records some 600,000 distinct CDR3 sequences, 15% to 20% of them present only once. This material consisted of PBMCs from the stem cell graft donor, taken from the stem cell graft. The sequence came from a human donor who donated a stem cell graft to a child with acute myeloid leukemia.

The CDR3 sequence is CAIPGQENSPLHF. The CDR3 DNA is TGTGCCATCCCGGGACAAGAGAATTCACCCCTCCACTTT. V and J are TRBV10-3 and TRBJ1-6, with D tentatively TRBD1 (6 bases). V dropped 8 bases and J dropped 7 bases, with 12 bases sitting between them. This CDR3 is built from 13 residues. Germline lookup yields CDR1 ENHRY and CDR2 SYGVKD.